The 10 T cell receptor beta chains below were found in one sample sequenced in a study of immune characterization of retroperitoneal liposarcoma. One entry per CDR3 protein, called by TCRdb with MiXCR from the PCR reads. The table includes almost 8,500 distinct CDR3 sequences, about 40% detected once. Sequencing input: tumor tissue. These receptors originate from a male donor with retroperitoneal liposarcoma.

The chain uses TRBV10-2 and TRBJ2-3; D is perhaps TRBD2 (5 bases). The V end lost 4 bases, the J end lost 8 bases, and 13 bases lay between the germline ends. The CDR3 is 13 residues long. The germline V gene has CDR1 WSHSY and CDR2 SAAADI. CDR3 sequence reads: CASSVGGEGTQYF. The CDR3 DNA is TGCGCCAGCAGTGTAGGAGGAGAGGGTACGCAGTATTTT.

The rearrangement links TRBV6-9 to TRBJ1-5, with a possible D match to TRBD1 (5 bases). Germline V gene data show CDR1 as MNHGY and CDR2 as SVAAGI. This CDR3 contains 17 residues. V was clipped by 4 bases and J by 3 bases, with 19 bases between them. CDR3 nucleotide sequence: TGTGCCAGCAGTTCGCAGGGTTATGGTTGCCACAATCAGCCCCAGCATTTT. Translation gives CASSSQGYGCHNQPQHF.

Concerning this clonotype itself: At one end, the junction sequence differs from germline, possibly due to a read error. The chain employs TRBV12-5 and TRBJ2-5; 7 bases are shared with TRBD2. Germline CDR1 LGHNT, CDR2 FRNRAP. This CDR3 has 13 residues. CDR3 residues: CASGSSGGGHLTF. The DNA for the CDR3 is TGTGCTAGTGGTTCCTCCGGGGGAGGGCACCTTACCTTC.

This clonotype was seen a few times. The rearrangement uses TRBV6-1 and TRBJ2-3, with 7 bases aligning to TRBD1. The junction had 8 bases not matched to a gene; V was cut back by 2 bases and J by 3 bases. This CDR3 comprises 16 residues. Germline CDR1 is MNHNS and CDR2 is SASEGT. Written as DNA, the CDR3 is TGTGCCAGCAGTGAAAGGGAAGGGACAGTGACAGATACGCAGTATTTT. Translation: CASSEREGTVTDTQYF.

The chain is built from TRBV10-1 and TRBJ2-2, with a weak D call TRBD1 (5 bases). The V gene lost 4 bases and the J gene lost 0 bases, with 12 bases spanning the gap. Per germline, CDR1 WNHNN and CDR2 SYGVQD (reference sequence). This CDR3 comprises 16 residues. The CDR3 sequence is CASSGQSLPNTGELFF. The CDR3, as DNA: TGCGCCAGCAGTGGACAGTCGTTACCGAACACCGGGGAGCTGTTTTTT.

This clonotype was detected only a few times. The chain links TRBV6-1 to TRBJ1-5, with TRBD1 as a possible D gene (6 bases). Per germline, CDR1 MNHNS and CDR2 SASEGT. V was clipped by 5 bases and J by 4 bases, with 9 bases between them. There are 13 residues in the CDR3. DNA for the CDR3: TGTGCCAGCAGTCGAACAGGGAATCAGCCCCAGCATTTT. Protein sequence: CASSRTGNQPQHF.

V gene TRBV11-3 combines with J gene TRBJ2-1; D is ambiguous. This CDR3 spans 12 amino acids. Germline values: CDR1 SGHNT, CDR2 YENEEA. V was cut by 6 bases and J by 4 bases, with 7 bases left in between. CDR3 protein: CASRDRYNEQFF. The DNA for the CDR3 is TGTGCCAGCAGGGACCGTTACAATGAGCAGTTCTTC. Supplemented by reference TRBV11-3 and TRBJ2-1, the full variable domain reads EAGVVQSPRYKIIEKKQPVAFWCNPISGHNTLYWYLQNLGQGPELLIRYENEEAVDDSQLPKDRFSAERLKGVDSTLKIQPAELGDSAVYLCASRDRYNEQFFGPGTRLTVL.

The V gene is TRBV6-4, the J gene TRBJ2-3, with a possible D match to TRBD1 (5 bases). The CDR3 is 14 residues long. The ends were cut back, 3 bases at V and 6 bases at J, with 13 bases in the middle. Germline lookup yields CDR1 MRHNA and CDR2 SNTAGT. CDR3 sequence reads: CASSEGLVSDTQYF. For the CDR3, the DNA is TGTGCCAGCAGTGAGGGGCTAGTTTCGGATACGCAGTATTTT.

This chain uses TRBV6-1 with TRBJ2-3; D unresolved. V was pared by 1 base and J by 2 bases, with 13 bases between. Germline values: CDR1 MNHNS, CDR2 SASEGT. CDR3 size: 16 residues. In DNA form, the CDR3 reads TGTGCCAGCAGTGAAGGGAACTTCATTTCCACAGATACGCAGTATTTT. It yields the protein CASSEGNFISTDTQYF.

The chain couples TRBV11-1 to TRBJ2-3; D might be TRBD1 or TRBD2, each matching 5 bases. The J call may be mistaken, given a closer DNA end match to TRBJ2-7. Germline V gives CDR1 SGHAT, CDR2 FQDESV (reference sequence). The CDR3 is 15 amino acids. The CDR3 is CASSLVRGDSYEQYF. The CDR3 nucleotides are TGTGCCAGCAGCTTAGTTCGGGGCGACTCCTACGAGCAGTACTTC.